This TCR beta chain was retrieved from a study of shared clonotypes between healthy human individuals (dated by TCRdb to 2020 to 2021). The study in broad terms: A few men and a couple of women, aged 18 to 49 years, made up the cohort. For each donor, CD4 naive and CD4 memory were each run on three plates, CD8 naive on two plates, and CD8 memory on one plate. To estimate repertoire size and how much clonotypes are shared between individuals, the study performed deep sequencing of blood TCR repertoires from about five healthy adults. To increase sequencing depth and limit assay-specific biases, different laboratories used diverse techniques to prepare libraries and sequence TCR repertoires. Per donor, leukapheresis produced somewhere between about 0.94 and 9 billion PBMCs. Points the paper makes about the study in general: Even with the large sequencing depth, rarefaction of the sorted-subset datasets indicated that sequencing was incomplete. Sampling was restricted to blood, and TCR repertoires in tissues likely differ from the TCR repertoires found in blood. Larger estimated clonotype richness was generally found for naive subsets than for memory subsets. Pairwise subsampling indicated that sequencing depth was expected to affect the degree of clonotype sharing among donors. About 4.5% of naive CD4, 3% to 4% of naive CD8, 2% to 2.5% of memory CD4, and around 0.4% of memory CD8 clonotypes were shared across a few donors. Higher generation probabilities were observed for clonotypes shared by all four sorted-subset donors than for non-shared clonotypes. Because the study included a small number of donors, the genetic and exposure-history diversity represented was limited.

TCR CDR3 regions were amplified from genomic DNA by multiplex PCR using the deep immunoSEQ assay. For each cell subset, the extracted genomic DNA was distributed evenly across all wells of several immunoSEQ 96-well plates, and each plate served as one replicate. For sorted subsets, approximately 0.2 ug of genomic DNA, equivalent to 25,000 to 35,000 T cell genomes, went into each replicate PCR. Purified libraries were quantified with a Qubit 3.0 fluorometer, sized on a Bioanalyzer 2100, and re-quantified with the KAPA Library Quantification kit. Each immunoSEQ 96-well plate was sequenced on its own single-read 150-cycle Illumina NextSeq 550 flow cell. The authors' pipeline ran thus. Because only junctional sequences without quality scores were contained in the immunoSEQ output, filtering matching that applied to full-length reads could not be performed. To assign V/J genes and CDR3, sequences were annotated using PyIR, a Python wrapper for IgBLAST v1.9, with IMGT germline references. Reads were removed for weak V/J assignments (E-value above 1e-6), missing CDR3, stop codons, out-of-frame junctions, or ambiguous translated residues. A V3J clonotype was defined by an identical inferred V gene, J gene, and CDR3 amino acid sequence. Percentage overlap between repertoires was computed as shared unique clonotypes divided by the size of the smaller repertoire. Richness of each repertoire was evaluated using RTK rarefaction, the Chao1 estimator, and Recon v2.1 estimates of unobserved clonotypes. For all TCRbeta clonotypes obtained by the gDNA method from a handful of donors, generation probabilities were computed with OLGA. Imported from immuneACCESS, the table was reduced by TCRdb to in-frame sequences with V and J called. These copies leave out some clones; in studies compared against another copy, an unresolved V gene accounts for under half, and the cause of the remainder is not known. The V and J calls and the clone size are those of that table, but D and trimming were determined from the DNA. In all, the sample holds roughly 700,000 clones, and roughly 70% of those were seen once. The top ten hold about 1.7% of the sample.

The donors were healthy, HIV-negative adults who had no recently reported acute infections or vaccinations. All donors were Caucasian adults living in Nashville, Tennessee, USA. CD4+ T cells were enriched through magnetic negative selection, after which naive cells were positively selected on CD45RA and the remaining negative fraction served as the memory subset. After blood collection by leukapheresis, PBMCs were isolated using Ficoll-Histopaque density gradient centrifugation and then cryopreserved in the vapor phase of liquid nitrogen. Analytical flow cytometry was used to check the purity and quantity of every magnetically sorted T cell population. Genomic DNA was isolated from every sorted fraction and measured by UV absorbance on a Nanodrop 2000c. Reading from cysteine to phenylalanine, the CDR3 counts 16 amino acids. CDR3 DNA is the only sequence kept; it has 48 bases, read in frame from the first base. CDR1 is given as MDHEN and CDR2 as SYDVKM, both from the germline V gene. Trimmed from V: 5 bases; trimmed from J: 9 bases; junction bases lacking a gene match: 8.

A remark on this clone: Its recognized antigen is unknown. Per-nucleotide qualities are absent, and no much larger clonotype sits a single base away.

The V and J genes are TRBV28 and TRBJ2-1; 15 of the junction bases match TRBD2. Input material: memory CD4+ T cells sorted from blood. The label giving this sample's cell subset or site can be read as: CD45RA-negative fraction. This TCR was recovered from a woman in her 30s in good health. The CDR3 reads CASSPRTSGRAAEQFF. The DNA reads TGTGCCAGCAGTCCTAGGACTAGCGGGAGGGCCGCTGAGCAGTTCTTC.